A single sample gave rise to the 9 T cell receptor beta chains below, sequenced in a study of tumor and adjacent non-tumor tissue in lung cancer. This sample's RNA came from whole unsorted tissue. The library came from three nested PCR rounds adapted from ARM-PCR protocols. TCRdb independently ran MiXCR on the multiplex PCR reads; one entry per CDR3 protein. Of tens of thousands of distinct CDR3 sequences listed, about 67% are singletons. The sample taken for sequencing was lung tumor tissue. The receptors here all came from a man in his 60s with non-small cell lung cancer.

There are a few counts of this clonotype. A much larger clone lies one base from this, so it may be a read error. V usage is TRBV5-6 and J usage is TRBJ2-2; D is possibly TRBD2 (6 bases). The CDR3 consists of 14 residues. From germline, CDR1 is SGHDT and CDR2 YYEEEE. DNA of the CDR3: TGTGCCAGCAGCTGGAATCATAACACCGGGGGGCTGTTTTTT. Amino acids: CASSWNHNTGGLFF.

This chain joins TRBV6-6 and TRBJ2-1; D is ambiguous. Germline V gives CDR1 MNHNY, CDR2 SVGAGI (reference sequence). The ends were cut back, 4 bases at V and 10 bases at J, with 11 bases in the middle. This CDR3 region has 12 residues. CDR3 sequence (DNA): TGTGCCAGCAGTTTGATGGGCCGGGAGCAGTTCTTC. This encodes CASSLMGREQFF.

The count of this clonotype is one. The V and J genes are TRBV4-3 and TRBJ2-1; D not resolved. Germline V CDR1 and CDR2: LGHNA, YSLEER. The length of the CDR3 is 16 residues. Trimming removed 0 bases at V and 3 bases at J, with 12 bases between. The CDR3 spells CASSQDYGLGYNEQFF. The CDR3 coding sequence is TGCGCCAGCAGCCAAGATTATGGGTTGGGCTACAATGAGCAGTTCTTC.

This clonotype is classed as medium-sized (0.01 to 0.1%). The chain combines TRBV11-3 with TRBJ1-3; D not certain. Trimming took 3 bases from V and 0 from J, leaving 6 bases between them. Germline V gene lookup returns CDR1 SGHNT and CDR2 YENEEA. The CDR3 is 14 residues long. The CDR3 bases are TGTGCCAGCAGCTTGCGTAACTCTGGAAACACCATATATTTT. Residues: CASSLRNSGNTIYF.

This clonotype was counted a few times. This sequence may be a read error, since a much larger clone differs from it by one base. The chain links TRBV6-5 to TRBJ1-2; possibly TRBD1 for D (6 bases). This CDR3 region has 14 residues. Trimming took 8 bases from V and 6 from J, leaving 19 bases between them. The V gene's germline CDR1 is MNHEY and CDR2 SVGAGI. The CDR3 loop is CASLNEDSSHGYTF. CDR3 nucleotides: TGTGCCAGCCTGAACGAGGACAGTTCCCATGGCTACACCTTC.

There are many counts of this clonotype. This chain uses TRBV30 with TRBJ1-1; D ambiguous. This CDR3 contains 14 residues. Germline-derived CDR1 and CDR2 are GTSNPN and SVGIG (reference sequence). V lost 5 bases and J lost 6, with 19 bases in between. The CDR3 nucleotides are TGTGCCTGGCAATTTTCAGGCAGTGTCCCTGAAGCTTTCTTT. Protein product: CAWQFSGSVPEAFF.

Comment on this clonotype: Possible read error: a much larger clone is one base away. The CDR3 protein is CASSQLAGNYNEQFF. In DNA form, the CDR3 reads TGTGCCTCCAGTCAACTAGCGGGAAATTACAATGAGCAGTTCTTC. The gene calls are TRBV24-1 and TRBJ2-1; 10 bases map to TRBD2. The CDR3 is 15 amino acids. The germline V gene encodes CDR1 KGHDR and CDR2 SFDVKD.

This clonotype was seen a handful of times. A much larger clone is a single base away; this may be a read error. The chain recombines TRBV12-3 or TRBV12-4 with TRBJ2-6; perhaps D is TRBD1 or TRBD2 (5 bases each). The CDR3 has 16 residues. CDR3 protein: CASSPRGYSGAKVLTF. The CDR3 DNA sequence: TGTGCCAGCAGTCCCCGGGGTTACTCTGGGGCCAAAGTCCTGACTTTC.

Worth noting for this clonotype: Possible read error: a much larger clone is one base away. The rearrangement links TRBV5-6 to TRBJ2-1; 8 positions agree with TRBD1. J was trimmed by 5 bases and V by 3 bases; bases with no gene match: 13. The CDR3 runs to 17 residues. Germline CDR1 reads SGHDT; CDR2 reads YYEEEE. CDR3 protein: CASSSRTGLVWDNEQFF. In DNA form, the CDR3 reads TGTGCCAGCAGCTCCCGGACAGGGCTGGTGTGGGACAATGAGCAGTTCTTC. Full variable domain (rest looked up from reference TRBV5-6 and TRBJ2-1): DAGVTQSPTHLIKTRGQQVTLRCSPKSGHDTVSWYQQALGQGPQFIFQYYEEEERQRGNFPDRFSGHQFPNYSSELNVNALLLGDSALYLCASSSRTGLVWDNEQFFGPGTRLTVL.